A single sample gave rise to the 17 T cell receptor beta chains below, sequenced in a study of shared clonotypes between healthy human individuals. The protocol was immunoSEQ multiplex PCR, while the TCRdb copy is restricted to in-frame clones and leaves out a portion. The sample includes roughly 2.2 million clones, 85% to 95% seen only once; the top ten take around 0.38%. Sequenced material: naive CD4+ T cells from PBMCs. Subset reported: CD45RA+ positively selected. All receptors come from a man aged 18 to 29 in good health. Some clones in this sample may be carry-over from other donors' samples.

This CDR3 reads CASSAGVMNTEAFF. The DNA for the CDR3 is TGTGCCAGCAGTGCAGGGGTCATGAACACTGAAGCTTTCTTT. This chain links TRBV28 with TRBJ1-1; D is perhaps TRBD1 (6 bases). V lost 5 bases and J lost 0, with 10 bases in between. Germline values: CDR1 MDHEN, CDR2 SYDVKM. This CDR3 has 14 residues.

This chain links TRBV6-1 with TRBJ2-1; 7 bases agree with TRBD1. CDR1 is MNHNS and CDR2 is SASEGT in the germline V gene. The V gene end was trimmed by 8 bases and the J gene end by 4 bases; junction bases not matched to a gene: 5. The CDR3 covers 13 residues. CDR3: CASLGTVYNEQFF. Written as DNA, the CDR3 is TGTGCCAGCTTGGGGACAGTGTACAATGAGCAGTTCTTC.

The chain carries TRBV4-1 and TRBJ1-5; 8 nucleotides match TRBD1. CDR1 is MGHRA and CDR2 is YSYEKL in the germline V gene. This CDR3 contains 18 residues. Trimming removed 1 base from V and 7 bases from J; junction bases left unmatched: 15. The CDR3 bases are TGCGCCAGCAGCCAAGGACCGCAGGGGGCGCGAGGAAACCAGCCCCAGCATTTT. This gives the protein CASSQGPQGARGNQPQHF.

This chain uses TRBV6-1 with TRBJ2-5; perhaps D is TRBD1 or TRBD2 (5 bases each). The V and J ends lost 5 bases and 9 bases respectively, with 19 bases between them. CDR3 length: 14 residues. Germline V CDR1 and CDR2: MNHNS, SASEGT. Here the CDR3 reads CASSLSDIGAAQYF. In nucleotides, the CDR3 is TGTGCCAGCAGTTTATCGGACATCGGAGCGGCCCAGTACTTC.

This chain connects TRBV7-2 to TRBJ2-5; TRBD2 matches 9 bases. V was clipped by 5 bases and J by 4 bases; unmatched bases: 11. The CDR3 is 16 residues long. CDR1 and CDR2 (germline): SGHTA, FQGNSA. CDR3 residues: CASSGRVAGVGETQYF. In DNA, the CDR3 is TGTGCCAGCAGCGGAAGGGTAGCGGGAGTCGGAGAGACCCAGTACTTC. The variable domain in full, completed from reference TRBV7-2 and TRBJ2-5, reads GAGVSQSPSNKVTEKGKDVELRCDPISGHTALYWYRQSLGQGLEFLIYFQGNSAPDKSGLPSDRFSAERTGGSVSTLTIQRTQQEDSAVYLCASSGRVAGVGETQYFGPGTRLLVL.

This clone showed up just once. This chain links TRBV7-2 with TRBJ1-4; maybe TRBD1 (6 bases). Germline assignment: CDR1 SGHTA and CDR2 FQGNSA. The CDR3 is 13 residues long. The V end lost 1 base, the J end lost 7 bases, and 7 bases lay between the germline ends. CDR3 DNA: TGTGCCAGCAGCTTAGTGGGGGCTGAAAAACTGTTTTTT. Its translation is CASSLVGAEKLFF.

The rearrangement joins TRBV28 to TRBJ2-2; perhaps TRBD1 as D (5 bases). This CDR3 has 15 residues. Trimming took off 5 bases at V and 6 bases at J, with 16 bases between the two ends. CDR1 is MDHEN, CDR2 SYDVKM, per germline. CDR3 loop: CASSGSRDGSGELFF. CDR3 sequence (DNA): TGTGCCAGCAGTGGATCCAGGGATGGGTCCGGGGAGCTGTTTTTT.

Turning to this clone: The sample holds other DNA sequences that translate to the same CDR3. The rearrangement joins TRBV29-1 to TRBJ1-1; D is unclear. The germline V gene has CDR1 SQVTM and CDR2 ANQGSEA. CDR3 length: 13 residues. V shed 3 bases and J shed 1 base, with 9 bases lying between them. CDR3 bases: TGCAGCGTTGATCGGGGAGGGAACACTGAAGCTTTCTTT. Protein product: CSVDRGGNTEAFF.

The chain is built from TRBV4-2 and TRBJ2-3; no clear D. This CDR3 region has 16 residues. The germline V and J ends were trimmed by 6 bases and 0 bases, with 16 bases remaining between them. Germline-derived CDR1 and CDR2 are LGHNA and YNFKEQ. The CDR3 is CASRPTASGSTDTQYF. CDR3 coding DNA: TGTGCCAGCAGACCTACTGCTAGTGGCAGCACAGATACGCAGTATTTT.

The chain couples TRBV23-1 to TRBJ2-5, with D perhaps TRBD2 (5 bases). TRBV23-1 is known as an ORF, though its function is uncertain. The V and J ends lost 2 bases and 5 bases respectively, with 9 bases between them. The CDR3 spans 13 residues. In nucleotides, the CDR3 is TGCGCCAGCAGTCAACAGAGAGGGGAGACCCAGTACTTC. This codes for CASSQQRGETQYF.

The chain couples TRBV10-3 to TRBJ2-4; 9 bases align to TRBD1. The germline V gene has CDR1 ENHRY and CDR2 SYGVKD. After removal of 6 bases from V and 3 bases from J, the junction contained 6 bases not matched to a gene. The CDR3 length is 15 residues. The CDR3 DNA sequence: TGTGCCATCAGCGACAGGGGGATCGACAAAAACATTCAGTACTTC. Translated: CAISDRGIDKNIQYF.

The chain carries TRBV28 and TRBJ1-5; D is uncertain. There are 17 residues in the CDR3. Germline V gene data show CDR1 as MDHEN and CDR2 as SYDVKM. The V and J ends lost 1 base and 3 bases respectively, with 16 bases between them. CDR3 bases: TGTGCCAGCAGTTTATTAGATTGGCGGGTACTCAATCAGCCCCAGCATTTT. This codes for CASSLLDWRVLNQPQHF. Filled out from reference TRBV28 and TRBJ1-5, the complete variable domain reads DVKVTQSSRYLVKRTGEKVFLECVQDMDHENMFWYRQDPGLGLRLIYFSYDVKMKEKGDIPEGYSVSREKKERFSLILESASTNQTSMYLCASSLLDWRVLNQPQHFGDGTRLSIL.

To note about this clone: An end of the junction does not agree with germline; a read error may underlie this. This chain links TRBV7-2 with TRBJ2-3; TRBD2 matches 14 bases. Germline values: CDR1 SGHTA, CDR2 FQGNSA. The CDR3 contains 17 residues. The CDR3 spells CASSLAGTSGSRNTQYF. CDR3 sequence (DNA): TGTGCCAGCAGCCTAGCCGGGACTAGCGGGAGTAGGAATACGCAGTATTTT.

This clone was seen only a few times. This sequence joins TRBV19 and TRBJ1-1; D gene ambiguous. Trimming removed 4 bases at V and 0 bases at J, with 9 bases between. Germline V gene sequence: CDR1 LNHDA, CDR2 SQIVND (reference sequence). The CDR3 runs to 14 residues. This chain's CDR3 is CASSKDTLNTEAFF. In DNA, the CDR3 is TGTGCCAGTAGTAAAGACACTTTGAACACTGAAGCTTTCTTT.

The chain combines TRBV7-3 with TRBJ2-1, with D tentatively TRBD1 or TRBD2 (7 bases each). Per germline, CDR1 SGHTA and CDR2 FQGTGA. The length of the CDR3 is 15 residues. V was shortened by 5 bases and J by 6 bases, with 17 bases between the two germline ends. CDR3 region: CASSPGGVTLNEQFF. For the CDR3, the DNA is TGTGCCAGCAGCCCAGGGGGGGTAACCCTCAATGAGCAGTTCTTC. The whole variable domain, filled in from reference TRBV7-3 and TRBJ2-1, reads GAGVSQTPSNKVTEKGKYVELRCDPISGHTALYWYRQSLGQGPEFLIYFQGTGAADDSGLPNDRFFAVRPEGSVSTLKIQRTERGDSAVYLCASSPGGVTLNEQFFGPGTRLTVL.

J is TRBJ2-1 and V is TRBV6-1, with a weak D call TRBD2 (7 bases). This CDR3 contains 13 residues. V dropped 7 bases and J dropped 7 bases, with 14 bases sitting between them. Per the germline V gene, CDR1 is MNHNS and CDR2 is SASEGT. The CDR3 DNA sequence: TGTGCCAGCAAGTCCGCGGGGGCTAATGAGCAGTTCTTC. It encodes CASKSAGANEQFF.

The rearrangement joins TRBV7-3 to TRBJ2-2, with 7 bases identical to TRBD2. J gave up 2 bases and V 5 bases, and 8 bases lay outside the gene matches. The germline V gene has CDR1 SGHTA and CDR2 FQGTGA. This CDR3 has 16 amino acids. The CDR3: CASSRYASGNTGELFF. CDR3 DNA sequence: TGTGCCAGCAGCCGATATGCTAGCGGAAACACCGGGGAGCTGTTTTTT.